What follows are 29 T cell receptor beta chains derived from one specimen sequenced in a study of blood T cell repertoires in COVID-19. Data came from immunoSEQ multiplex PCR; TCRdb stores just in-frame clones and leaves some out. The sample lists fewer than 250,000 clones, approximately 90% occurring once. The sequencing input was peripheral blood. All receptors derive from a man aged 25 to 45 with acute or convalescent COVID-19.

V is TRBV5-1 and J is TRBJ2-3; 14 positions match TRBD2. V trimming: 5 bases; J trimming: 4 bases; junction bases outside the gene matches: 18. Germline V gene lookup returns CDR1 SGHRS and CDR2 YFSETQ. This CDR3 is built from 20 residues. CDR3 DNA sequence: TGCGCCAGCAGACTGACTAGCGGGGGGGCGCTTGCAGTGTTGGCAGATACGCAGTATTTT. Translating gives CASRLTSGGALAVLADTQYF.

This chain uses TRBV3-1 (or the pseudogene TRBV3-2) with TRBJ1-2, with TRBD1 matching over 8 bases. The junction had 6 bases not matched to a gene; V was cut back by 2 bases and J by 7 bases. CDR3 length: 14 residues. CDR1 and CDR2 (germline): LGHDT, YNNKEL (reference sequence). The CDR3: CASSQSDREPGYTF. The CDR3 coding sequence is TGTGCCAGCAGCCAATCGGACAGGGAGCCTGGCTACACCTTC.

The V gene is TRBV18, the J gene TRBJ1-2; 8 bases agree with TRBD1. CDR1 is KGHSH and CDR2 is LQKENI in the germline V gene. V lost 3 bases and J lost 8; bases outside the gene matches: 5. The length of the CDR3 is 13 residues. The CDR3 region is CASSPTAGGGYTF. The DNA of the CDR3 is TGTGCCAGCTCACCGACGGCAGGGGGCGGCTACACCTTC.

The sample holds one count of this clone. The genes are TRBV6-5 and TRBJ1-5; D is unclear. Germline CDR1 MNHEY, CDR2 SVGAGI. Trimming removed 2 bases from V and 9 bases from J, with 11 bases in between. This CDR3 is built from 13 residues. The CDR3 loop reads CASSYRGLRPQHF. CDR3 nucleotide sequence: TGTGCCAGCAGTTACCGGGGATTACGGCCCCAGCATTTT.

The chain links TRBV7-9 to TRBJ1-1; D not resolved. The CDR3 is 14 residues long. The germline V and J ends were trimmed by 4 bases and 0 bases, with 9 bases remaining between them. Per the germline V gene, CDR1 is SEHNR and CDR2 is FQNEAQ (reference sequence). CDR3 region: CASSSQYMNTEAFF. CDR3 DNA sequence: TGTGCCAGCAGCTCTCAGTACATGAACACTGAAGCTTTCTTT.

This chain connects TRBV10-3 to TRBJ2-6, with D perhaps TRBD1 (6 bases). The CDR3 consists of 14 residues. Trimming pared 6 bases from V and 0 bases from J, leaving 6 bases between. CDR1 ENHRY and CDR2 SYGVKD come from the germline V gene. The CDR3 coding sequence is TGTGCCATCAGGGACAGCTCTGGGGCCAACGTCCTGACTTTC. Translated: CAIRDSSGANVLTF.

This clone has just one count. This chain uses TRBV19 with TRBJ1-2; TRBD1 matches 12 bases. CDR3 length equals 16 residues. Germline CDR1 reads LNHDA; CDR2 reads SQIVND (reference sequence). The V and J ends lost 9 bases and 4 bases, in that order; junction bases with no gene match: 12. The CDR3 DNA reads TGTGCCAGCACCCGGGACAGGGGGCAGGTCAGCTATGGCTACACCTTC. Amino acids: CASTRDRGQVSYGYTF.

The chain links TRBV21-1 to TRBJ1-2; whether TRBD1, the table's D call, matches the DNA was not checked. TRBV21-1 constitutes a pseudogene. The CDR3 extends over 15 amino acids. CDR3 residues: CASNSRDRLLKGYTF. CDR3 coding DNA: TGTGCCAGCAACTCCCGGGACAGATTATTAAAGGGCTACACCTTC.

CDR3 coding DNA: TGTGCCAGCAGTCCCAGCGGGGGGGCTGGGGAGACCCAGTACTTC. Amino acid sequence: CASSPSGGAGETQYF. J is TRBJ2-5 and V is TRBV28, with 10 nucleotides matching TRBD2. The germline V gene encodes CDR1 MDHEN and CDR2 SYDVKM. V shed 5 bases and J 5 bases; nucleotides not matched to a gene: 8. The CDR3 has 15 residues. The complete variable domain, with remaining parts taken from reference TRBV28 and TRBJ2-5, reads DVKVTQSSRYLVKRTGEKVFLECVQDMDHENMFWYRQDPGLGLRLIYFSYDVKMKEKGDIPEGYSVSREKKERFSLILESASTNQTSMYLCASSPSGGAGETQYFGPGTRLLVL.

J is TRBJ1-2 and V is TRBV6-7; a weak D match, TRBD1 (5 bases). TRBV6-7 is treated as an ORF (open reading frame) with a function not yet certain. The CDR3 sequence is 15 residues long. The V end lost 2 bases, the J end lost 8 bases, and 18 bases lay between the germline ends. In nucleotides, the CDR3 is TGTGCCAGCAGTTACGAAGACAGCCCCTTGAAGGGCTACACCTTC. Encoded protein: CASSYEDSPLKGYTF.

This rearrangement joins TRBV5-1 to TRBJ1-1; 9 bases agree with TRBD1. The CDR3 contains 13 residues. The V and J ends lost 4 bases and 8 bases, in that order; junction bases with no gene match: 6. Germline V gene sequence: CDR1 SGHRS, CDR2 YFSETQ. This CDR3 reads CASSPDRGWEAFF. In DNA, the CDR3 is TGCGCCAGCAGCCCGGACAGGGGCTGGGAAGCTTTCTTT.

The chain is built from TRBV3-1 (or the pseudogene TRBV3-2) and TRBJ2-2; D may be TRBD1 (6 bases). The CDR3 spans 16 residues. The germline gives CDR1 LGHDT, CDR2 YNNKEL (reference sequence). Trimming took 5 bases from V and 0 from J, leaving 13 bases between them. CDR3 protein: CASSSLPGANTGELFF. CDR3 DNA: TGTGCCAGCAGCTCACTACCAGGGGCGAACACCGGGGAGCTGTTTTTT.

The sample holds a few counts of this clone. The V and J genes are TRBV5-1 and TRBJ2-7; 7 positions agree with TRBD1. V shed 9 bases, J shed 6 bases, and the junction held 12 bases outside the gene matches. Per the germline V gene, CDR1 is SGHRS and CDR2 is YFSETQ. The CDR3 length is 13 residues. Here the CDR3 DNA reads TGCGCCACCACCCCAGGGGGTAATGGCGAGCAGTACTTC. Protein product: CATTPGGNGEQYF. Based on the CDR3 plus reference TRBV5-1 and TRBJ2-7, the full variable domain is KAGVTQTPRYLIKTRGQQVTLSCSPISGHRSVSWYQQTPGQGLQFLFEYFSETQRNKGNFPGRFSGRQFSNSRSEMNVSTLELGDSALYLCATTPGGNGEQYFGPGTRLTVT.

The chain carries TRBV9 and TRBJ1-2; weak D call: TRBD1 (5 bases). Germline CDR1 and CDR2: SGDLS and YYNGEE. The germline V and J ends were trimmed by 4 bases and 4 bases, with 17 bases remaining between them. This CDR3 has 15 amino acids. The CDR3 loop reads CASSPRRTRGYGYTF. The CDR3 DNA is TGTGCCAGCAGCCCCCGTCGCACAAGGGGCTATGGCTACACCTTC.

The table lists this clone with a count of one. The chain links TRBV12-3 or TRBV12-4 to TRBJ1-2; D unresolved. The V end was cut by 4 bases, the J end by 8 bases, with 8 bases between. There are 11 residues in the CDR3. The CDR3, as DNA: TGTGCCAGCAGTTCCGGTAACGGCTACACCTTC. This encodes CASSSGNGYTF.

V usage is TRBV19 and J usage is TRBJ1-1; D might be TRBD1 (5 bases). The V end was cut by 4 bases, the J end by 1 base, with 10 bases between. CDR1 LNHDA and CDR2 SQIVND come from the germline V gene (reference sequence). The CDR3 is 14 amino acids. Here the CDR3 DNA reads TGTGCCAGTAGTACCATTAGGGGGAACACTGAAGCTTTCTTT. Translated, it gives CASSTIRGNTEAFF.

In this sample, this clone turned up a few times. V is TRBV18 and J is TRBJ2-2; 10 bases match TRBD1. Germline loops: CDR1 KGHSH, CDR2 LQKENI. CDR3 length: 18 residues. J lost 0 bases, V lost 6 bases, and 10 bases had no gene match. The CDR3 DNA reads TGTGCCAGCTCGCGCCGGGACAGGGGCCCCTCGAACACCGGGGAGCTGTTTTTT. It translates to CASSRRDRGPSNTGELFF.

The CDR3 DNA is TGTGCCAGCAGTGGGACAGTTAGCAATCAGCCCCAGCATTTT. Translated, it gives CASSGTVSNQPQHF. The V gene is TRBV2, the J gene TRBJ1-5; possibly TRBD1 for D (6 bases). Germline V gives CDR1 SNHLY, CDR2 FYNNEI. Trimming stripped 4 bases from V and 0 bases from J, with 7 bases between. The length of the CDR3 is 14 residues.

In the case of this clone: A junction boundary mismatches the germline segment, possibly from a read error. The genes are TRBV4-1 and TRBJ1-2; the match to TRBD1 covers 10 bases. Looked up from germline, CDR1 is MGHRA and CDR2 is YSYEKL. The CDR3 loop spans 14 amino acids. The CDR3 region has the DNA TGCGCCAGCAGCCAAGAGGGACAGGGGAGCCTCTCCTCCTTC. It yields the protein CASSQEGQGSLSSF.

The rearrangement links TRBV7-8 to TRBJ2-2; tentative D call: TRBD2 (6 bases). Trimming stripped 5 bases from V and 6 bases from J, with 13 bases between. Germline V gene lookup returns CDR1 SGHVS and CDR2 FQNEAQ. The CDR3 has 14 amino acids. The DNA for the CDR3 is TGTGCCAGCAGCACCCGACTAGTTTCCGGGGAGCTGTTTTTT. Translating gives CASSTRLVSGELFF.

The V gene is TRBV6-5, the J gene TRBJ1-2; the D gene is possibly TRBD1 (6 bases). Germline CDR1 and CDR2: MNHEY and SVGAGI. Trimming stripped 2 bases from V and 4 bases from J, with 8 bases between. The CDR3 sequence is 13 residues long. CDR3: CASSYQGTYGYTF. The CDR3 DNA follows: TGTGCCAGCAGTTACCAGGGGACCTATGGCTACACCTTC.

This clone showed up just once. The chain carries TRBV6-4 and TRBJ2-2; TRBD1 matches 7 bases. CDR3 length equals 14 residues. J was trimmed by 6 bases and V by 4 bases; bases with no gene match: 5. The germline V gene encodes CDR1 MRHNA and CDR2 SNTAGT. DNA for the CDR3: TGTGCCAGCAGTGGTCGCCAGGGGGCCGGGGAGCTGTTTTTT. Amino acid sequence: CASSGRQGAGELFF.

The chain recombines TRBV18 with TRBJ2-7, with D unresolved. Germline lookup yields CDR1 KGHSH and CDR2 LQKENI. The V and J ends lost 3 bases and 4 bases respectively, with 10 bases between them. The CDR3 has 13 residues. The CDR3 sequence is CASSPGLPYEQYF. The CDR3 DNA is TGTGCCAGCTCACCGGGCCTACCGTACGAGCAGTACTTC.

The CDR3 sequence is CASSFLARSYNSPLHF. CDR3 bases: TGTGCCAGCAGTTTTCTGGCACGCTCCTATAATTCACCCCTCCACTTT. The chain uses TRBV27 and TRBJ1-6; no firm D call. The CDR3 runs to 16 residues. V lost 3 bases to trimming and J lost 0 bases, with 9 bases between them. Germline-derived CDR1 and CDR2 are MNHEY and SMNVEV (reference sequence).

The rearrangement links TRBV2 to TRBJ2-3; TRBD2 matches 11 bases. The germline V gene has CDR1 SNHLY and CDR2 FYNNEI. The CDR3 totals 15 residues. Trimming took 6 bases from V and 6 from J; bases not matched to a gene: 8. Written as DNA, the CDR3 is TGTGCCAGCAGGAGACTAGCGGGGTCGCGGGATACGCAGTATTTT. This sequence encodes CASRRLAGSRDTQYF.

The chain links TRBV15 to TRBJ1-2; 8 bases are shared with TRBD1. V gave up 4 bases and J gave up 8 bases; unmatched junction bases: 9. The germline gives CDR1 LNHNV, CDR2 YYDKDF (reference sequence). This CDR3 region has 14 residues. In DNA, the CDR3 is TGTGCCACCAGCACTATAGGGACAGGTCGCGGCTACACCTTC. It encodes CATSTIGTGRGYTF.

This rearrangement joins TRBV19 to TRBJ2-1, with 10 bases that match TRBD2. V shed 5 bases, J shed 6 bases, and the junction held 4 bases outside the gene matches. CDR1 LNHDA and CDR2 SQIVND come from the germline V gene (reference sequence). The CDR3 loop spans 14 amino acids. The CDR3 DNA sequence: TGTGCCAGTAGTTCGAGGACTAGCGGCAATGAGCAGTTCTTC. Its protein product is CASSSRTSGNEQFF.

The chain carries TRBV30 and TRBJ1-1; D is uncertain. V was cut by 0 bases and J by 11 bases, with 10 bases left in between. Germline values: CDR1 GTSNPN, CDR2 SVGIG (reference sequence). This CDR3 has 11 amino acids. In nucleotides, the CDR3 is TGTGCCTGGAGTGTGAAGACTCGGGCTTTCTTT. It yields the protein CAWSVKTRAFF.

This clone was observed a few times. The chain combines TRBV19 with TRBJ1-2; no reliable D call. V lost 5 bases to trimming and J lost 2 bases, with 18 bases between them. CDR3 length: 16 residues. Germline CDR1 LNHDA, CDR2 SQIVND (reference sequence). The CDR3 sequence: CASSASSRGLNYGYTF. The CDR3 coding sequence is TGTGCCAGTAGTGCCTCGAGTAGAGGCTTAAACTATGGCTACACCTTC.